What follows are 5 T cell receptor beta chains derived from one specimen sequenced in a study of PD-1 blockade in classical Hodgkin lymphoma. Here immunoSEQ multiplex PCR was the method, and the copy in TCRdb shows in-frame clones only, minus some. The sample includes about 20,000 clones, around 84% of them seen just once. Time point of the sample: cycle 4 day 1 (C4D1), after 6 weeks of nivolumab. With no exception, relapse followed autologous stem cell transplantation in all patients, and brentuximab vedotin exposure varied. Researchers pulled CD8+ T cells out of thawed PBMCs using magnetic negative selection. The sample here was CD8+ T cells from blood, taken before the fourth cycle of nivolumab. Source of these receptors: a human donor with classical Hodgkin lymphoma.

This chain uses TRBV6-1 with TRBJ1-1; unclear D gene. Germline lookup yields CDR1 MNHNS and CDR2 SASEGT. The CDR3 has 13 residues. V dropped 3 bases and J dropped 5 bases, with 10 bases sitting between them. The CDR3 here is CASSDWSRTEAFF. CDR3 DNA: TGTGCCAGCAGTGATTGGTCCCGAACTGAAGCTTTCTTT.

The chain uses TRBV9 and TRBJ2-3; a weak D match, TRBD2 (6 bases). Between the trimmed V and J ends, which lost 2 bases and 3 bases, there was a span of 10 bases. Germline V lookup: CDR1 SGDLS, CDR2 YYNGEE. The CDR3 totals 14 residues. The CDR3 sequence is CASSVDRGTDTQYF. CDR3 nucleotides: TGTGCCAGCAGCGTCGACCGGGGGACAGATACGCAGTATTTT.

This chain connects TRBV6-5 to TRBJ2-7; D not resolved. The CDR3 contains 12 residues. Germline values: CDR1 MNHEY, CDR2 SVGAGI. Deletions cut 6 bases from V and 4 bases from J, with 10 bases between. The CDR3 nucleotides are TGTGCCAGCAGGGACCAGGCGTACGAGCAGTACTTC. Its protein is CASRDQAYEQYF.

V is TRBV7-8 and J is TRBJ1-5, with D possibly matching TRBD1 (6 bases). Per the germline V gene, CDR1 is SGHVS and CDR2 is FQNEAQ. CDR3 length: 16 residues. Trimming took off 2 bases at V and 4 bases at J, with 15 bases between the two ends. This chain's CDR3 is CASSLFAAGVNQPQHF. The CDR3 bases are TGTGCCAGCAGCTTATTTGCGGCAGGGGTAAATCAGCCCCAGCATTTT. The full variable domain, completed using reference TRBV7-8 and TRBJ1-5, is GAGVSQSPRYKVAKRGQDVALRCDPISGHVSLFWYQQALGQGPEFLTYFQNEAQLDKSGLPSDRFFAERPEGSVSTLKIQRTQQEDSAVYLCASSLFAAGVNQPQHFGDGTRLSIL.

The J gene is TRBJ2-1, the V gene TRBV5-1, with TRBD2 as a possible D gene (5 bases). This CDR3 region has 12 residues. The V gene's germline CDR1 is SGHRS and CDR2 YFSETQ. V shed 1 base and J shed 7 bases, with 6 bases lying between them. The CDR3: CASSLSGNEQFF. DNA for the CDR3: TGCGCCAGCAGCTTGTCGGGGAATGAGCAGTTCTTC.